This T cell receptor (beta chain) was identified during a study of shared clonotypes between healthy human individuals. Study-level points and caveats: Relative to memory subsets, naive subsets generally showed larger estimated richness.

This clone occurred once. The target antigen is unknown. Trimming took off 3 bases at V and 3 bases at J, with 13 bases between the two ends. In germline, CDR1 is KGHSH, CDR2 LQKENI. CDR3 length: 15 amino acids. The deep-level immunoSEQ assay was used. Profiling relied on immunoSEQ multiplex PCR, and the TCRdb table lists in-frame clones only, not all of them. The sample holds approximately 180,000 clones; 85% to 95% are singletons and the top ten take 0.067%. The V and J genes are TRBV18 and TRBJ2-3; D is possibly TRBD2 (5 bases). The clonotype comes from a woman in her 30s in good health. Sequencing was carried out using naive CD4+ T cells sorted from blood. The sample's subset: CD45RA+ positively selected. The CDR3: CASSPNDGETDTQYF. CDR3 DNA: TGTGCCAGCTCACCCAACGACGGGGAAACAGATACGCAGTATTTT. The full variable domain, its missing parts supplied by reference TRBV18 and TRBJ2-3, is NAGVMQNPRHLVRRRGQEARLRCSPMKGHSHVYWYRQLPEEGLKFMVYLQKENIIDESGMPKERFSAEFPKEGPSILRIQQVVRGDSAAYFCASSPNDGETDTQYFGPGTRLTVL.